This T cell receptor (beta chain) came from a study of T-cell memory formation after mild COVID-19. Study overall: For the most part, TCR clusters were specific to one donor.

CDR1 is SGHVS and CDR2 is FNYEAQ in the germline V gene. After removal of 5 bases from V and 3 bases from J, the junction contained 9 bases not matched to a gene. The CDR3 extends over 16 amino acids. cDNA libraries for TCR alpha and TCR beta, carrying sample barcodes and UMIs, came from 5'RACE with constant-segment primers. MiXCR, run by TCRdb on the 5' RACE reads, gives a single entry per CDR3 protein. The sample has 400,000 to 500,000 distinct CDR3 sequences; more than 20% are singletons. The V call is TRBV7-6, the J call TRBJ2-7; 11 nucleotides agree with TRBD2. Sequenced input: PBMCs or a T cell subset sorted from them (not recorded which). This receptor was taken from an adult woman who had mild COVID-19 (a few samples of this study predate the infection). Cell type and time point are not known. The CDR3 sequence: CASSRGGLAEVYEQYF. DNA for the CDR3: TGTGCCAGCAGCCGGGGGGGACTAGCGGAGGTCTACGAGCAGTACTTC.